These 19 T cell receptor beta chains came from one sample sequenced in a study of spatial heterogeneity in lung cancer. Described time point: sample taken at primary tumor resection. TCRdb analysed the 5' RACE reads with MiXCR anew, one entry per CDR3 protein. The table records approximately 24,000 distinct CDR3 sequences, approximately 4.6% of them present only once. The material sequenced was PBMCs, taken at surgery. These receptor sequences come from a male donor with early-stage non-small cell lung cancer.

In its sample, this clonotype is medium-sized. The genes are TRBV7-7 and TRBJ2-1, with D unclear. The germline V gene has CDR1 SSHAT and CDR2 FNYEAQ (reference sequence). V gave up 1 base and J gave up 7 bases, with 8 bases separating them. CDR3 length: 13 amino acids. DNA for the CDR3: TGTGCCAGCAGCTTAGGCCCCGGGAATGAGCAGTTCTTC. As protein: CASSLGPGNEQFF.

The chain employs TRBV27 and TRBJ1-4, with no clear D. CDR1 and CDR2 (germline): MNHEY, SMNVEV (reference sequence). Trimming pared 4 bases from V and 8 bases from J, leaving 17 bases between. The CDR3 is 15 residues long. CDR3: CASSYGPGRGEKLFF. In nucleotides, the CDR3 is TGTGCCAGCAGTTACGGGCCCGGACGAGGGGAAAAACTGTTTTTT.

The V and J genes are TRBV5-4 and TRBJ2-7; D may be TRBD2 (7 bases). The CDR3 has 15 amino acids. V lost 4 bases and J lost 3, with 17 bases in between. Germline CDR1 and CDR2: SGHNT and YYREEE (reference sequence). The CDR3 nucleotides read TGTGCCAGCAGCCCGGCGGGGGCAGCGAACTACGAGCAGTACTTC. Its protein is CASSPAGAANYEQYF.

The table lists this clonotype with many counts. The chain employs TRBV5-1 and TRBJ2-3; 9 bases are shared with TRBD2. Germline V lookup: CDR1 SGHRS, CDR2 YFSETQ. V was pared by 1 base and J by 4 bases, with 4 bases of the junction left unmatched. The CDR3 sequence is 15 residues long. CDR3 in amino acids: CASSLPSGIADTQYF. As DNA, the CDR3 is TGCGCCAGCAGCTTGCCTAGCGGGATCGCAGATACGCAGTATTTT.

The table lists this clonotype with many counts. This rearrangement joins TRBV6-5 to TRBJ2-7; D assignment may be TRBD1 or TRBD2 (6 bases each). Germline V lookup: CDR1 MNHEY, CDR2 SVGAGI. The CDR3 has 15 amino acids. Trimming shortened V by 6 bases and J by 2 bases, and 17 bases separated the two germline ends. The CDR3 reads CASRPGMEGAYEQYF. CDR3 in DNA: TGTGCCAGCAGACCCGGTATGGAGGGGGCCTACGAGCAGTACTTC.

This clonotype occurred many times. This rearrangement joins TRBV6-6 to TRBJ2-3; D is unclear. The V gene's germline CDR1 is MNHNY and CDR2 SVGAGI (reference sequence). The CDR3 runs 16 residues. V gave up 0 bases and J gave up 1 base, with 11 bases separating them. The CDR3 loop is CASSYSGYGGTDTQYF. CDR3 nucleotides: TGTGCCAGCAGTTACTCTGGGTATGGCGGCACAGATACGCAGTATTTT.

This clonotype was recorded at least ten times. The J gene is TRBJ1-5, the V gene TRBV28; 8 bases map to TRBD1. This CDR3 has 17 residues. Germline-derived CDR1 and CDR2 are MDHEN and SYDVKM. Losses at the gene ends were 9 bases for V and 3 bases for J; bases not matched to a gene: 16. Here the CDR3 reads CASTTDSRGLVNQPQHF. Here the CDR3 DNA reads TGTGCCAGTACAACTGACTCCAGGGGGCTGGTCAATCAGCCCCAGCATTTT. The whole variable domain, filled in from reference TRBV28 and TRBJ1-5, reads DVKVTQSSRYLVKRTGEKVFLECVQDMDHENMFWYRQDPGLGLRLIYFSYDVKMKEKGDIPEGYSVSREKKERFSLILESASTNQTSMYLCASTTDSRGLVNQPQHFGDGTRLSIL.

This clonotype was seen more than once but under ten times. This sequence joins TRBV5-1 and TRBJ1-4; D ambiguous. The germline V gene has CDR1 SGHRS and CDR2 YFSETQ. Trimming removed 2 bases from V and 4 bases from J, with 6 bases in between. The CDR3 sequence is 13 residues long. This CDR3 is CASSLNINEKLFF. CDR3 nucleotide sequence: TGCGCCAGCAGCTTAAATATTAATGAAAAACTGTTTTTT.

This clonotype showed up many times. The chain uses TRBV7-9 and TRBJ2-2; 7 bases align to TRBD1. V trimming: 4 bases; J trimming: 4 bases; junction bases outside the gene matches: 6. Germline CDR1 reads SEHNR; CDR2 reads FQNEAQ (reference sequence). The CDR3 has 15 amino acids. The CDR3 DNA reads TGTGCCAGCAGCTCTCAACAGGGGCCCACCGGGGAGCTGTTTTTT. Protein sequence: CASSSQQGPTGELFF.

Ten or more counts support this clonotype. CDR3: CASSEQGGAGVADTQYF. The CDR3 nucleotides read TGTGCCAGCAGTGAGCAGGGGGGAGCGGGAGTGGCAGATACGCAGTATTTT. The chain employs TRBV6-1 and TRBJ2-3; D possibly corresponds to TRBD2 (8 bases). CDR1 is MNHNS, CDR2 SASEGT, per germline. Trimming pared 3 bases from V and 4 bases from J, leaving 20 bases between. The CDR3 extends over 17 amino acids.

V gene TRBV5-1 combines with J gene TRBJ2-5; 7 nucleotides agree with TRBD1. The V gene end was trimmed by 4 bases and the J gene end by 2 bases; junction bases not matched to a gene: 8. The CDR3 covers 15 residues. From germline, CDR1 is SGHRS and CDR2 YFSETQ. Here the CDR3 DNA reads TGCGCCAGCAGCAGTACCGGGACAGTTCAAGAGACCCAGTACTTC. This translates into CASSSTGTVQETQYF.

In its sample, this clonotype was seen many times. The chain couples TRBV12-3 or TRBV12-4 to TRBJ1-2; D uncertain. The CDR3 length is 13 residues. V dropped 2 bases and J dropped 8 bases, with 12 bases sitting between them. For the CDR3, the DNA is TGTGCCAGCAGTTTAACAGAGGCACGAGGCTACACCTTC. Protein sequence: CASSLTEARGYTF.

This clonotype was counted many times. This chain joins TRBV20-1 and TRBJ1-5; possible D gene TRBD1, 5 bases. CDR3 size: 13 residues. Germline V gene lookup returns CDR1 DFQATT and CDR2 SNEGSKA (reference sequence). V shed 1 base and J shed 7 bases, with 11 bases lying between them. Here the CDR3 DNA reads TGCAGTGCTAGAGGGGGGGTAGCGCAGCCCCAGCATTTT. Translated: CSARGGVAQPQHF.

This clonotype occurred a few times. This sequence joins TRBV10-3 and TRBJ2-7; the match to TRBD1 covers 9 bases. This CDR3 has 16 residues. Germline V gene sequence: CDR1 ENHRY, CDR2 SYGVKD. V dropped 3 bases and J dropped 2; count of bases not matched to a gene: 8. In DNA, the CDR3 is TGTGCCATCAGTGACCCCGACGGACAGGGGACCTACGAGCAGTACTTC. This codes for CAISDPDGQGTYEQYF.

This rearrangement joins TRBV28 to TRBJ2-1; 8 nucleotides match TRBD1. This CDR3 comprises 15 residues. V lost 5 bases, J lost 7 bases, and 10 bases stayed unmatched. Germline CDR1 MDHEN, CDR2 SYDVKM. The CDR3 reads CASSPRGQGGNEQFF. The CDR3 DNA reads as TGTGCCAGCAGTCCCCGAGGACAGGGTGGAAATGAGCAGTTCTTC. The variable domain in full, completed from reference TRBV28 and TRBJ2-1, reads DVKVTQSSRYLVKRTGEKVFLECVQDMDHENMFWYRQDPGLGLRLIYFSYDVKMKEKGDIPEGYSVSREKKERFSLILESASTNQTSMYLCASSPRGQGGNEQFFGPGTRLTVL.

This clonotype has a count of ten or more. The chain is built from TRBV19 and TRBJ2-7, with 9 bases aligning to TRBD1. The V gene's germline CDR1 is LNHDA and CDR2 SQIVND (reference sequence). The CDR3 is 14 residues long. V lost 6 bases to trimming and J lost 3 bases; unmatched junction nucleotides: 6. The CDR3 nucleotides read TGTGCCAGTAGGACCGGGACAGGGAGCTACGAGCAGTACTTC. This encodes CASRTGTGSYEQYF.

This clonotype was found a few times. The chain combines TRBV7-8 with TRBJ2-1, with TRBD2 identical over 10 bases. V lost 4 bases to trimming and J lost 1 base; unmatched junction nucleotides: 7. There are 17 residues in the CDR3. Germline values: CDR1 SGHVS, CDR2 FQNEAQ. The CDR3 DNA follows: TGTGCCAGCAGCTCGTATCTAGCGGGAGAGTCCTACAATGAGCAGTTCTTC. It encodes CASSSYLAGESYNEQFF.

This clonotype was observed a handful of times. V and J are TRBV30 and TRBJ2-7, with 10 bases lining up with TRBD2. The CDR3 loop spans 16 amino acids. CDR1 and CDR2 from the germline V gene are GTSNPN and SVGIG (reference sequence). Trimming cost V 0 bases and J 9 bases; bases outside gene matches: 14. The CDR3 coding sequence is TGTGCCTGGAGTGTCAGGCGAGGGACAGCGGGAGGGACGCAGTACTTC. This encodes CAWSVRRGTAGGTQYF.

This clonotype was found many times. The chain combines TRBV9 with TRBJ1-3; no firm D call. CDR1 and CDR2 (germline): SGDLS, YYNGEE. This CDR3 is built from 15 residues. V was cut by 0 bases and J by 0 bases, with 7 bases left in between. The CDR3: CASSVAGVSGNTIYF. CDR3 sequence (DNA): TGTGCCAGCAGCGTAGCCGGGGTCTCTGGAAACACCATATATTTT.